This entry lists 20 T cell receptor beta chains sequenced from one sample in a study of blood T cell repertoires in COVID-19. Clones were sequenced by immunoSEQ multiplex PCR, and TCRdb holds only the in-frame ones, with some missing. In the table there are about 480,000 clones, roughly nine tenths of which are singletons. Sequencing was performed on PBMCs or T cells enriched from blood (not recorded which). These TCRs come from a woman under 30 with acute COVID-19.

This sequence joins TRBV25-1 and TRBJ2-2; TRBD2 matches 7 bases. Per germline, CDR1 MGHDK and CDR2 SYGVNS. The CDR3 contains 17 residues. The V gene end was trimmed by 4 bases and the J gene end by 3 bases; junction bases not matched to a gene: 11. In nucleotides, the CDR3 is TGTGCCAGCAGTGCCCATGGGGGGGGTAGGGACACCGGGGAGCTGTTTTTT. This encodes CASSAHGGGRDTGELFF.

The rearrangement links TRBV29-1 to TRBJ2-6; 10 positions agree with TRBD1. V lost 7 bases, J lost 0 bases, and 9 bases stayed unmatched. The germline CDR1 and CDR2 sequences are SQVTM and ANQGSEA. There are 17 residues in the CDR3. The CDR3 loop is CSAEWTGGFSGANVLTF. CDR3 DNA sequence: TGCAGCGCCGAATGGACAGGGGGGTTCTCTGGGGCCAACGTCCTGACTTTC. Full variable domain (remainder filled in from reference TRBV29-1 and TRBJ2-6): SAVISQKPSRDICQRGTSLTIQCQVDSQVTMMFWYRQQPGQSLTLIATANQGSEATYESGFVIDKFPISRPNLTFSTLTVSNMSPEDSSIYLCSAEWTGGFSGANVLTFGAGSRLTVL.

V usage is TRBV6-5 and J usage is TRBJ1-1; D gene unclear. The CDR3 length is 15 residues. Deletions cut 0 bases from V and 6 bases from J, with 14 bases between. From germline, CDR1 is MNHEY and CDR2 SVGAGI. For the CDR3, the DNA is TGTGCCAGCAGTTACTCGGAGACCCTGCTCGCTGAAGCTTTCTTT. It is translated as CASSYSETLLAEAFF.

The chain carries TRBV3-1 (or the pseudogene TRBV3-2) and TRBJ1-6, with TRBD1 as a possible D gene (5 bases). The V end lost 2 bases, the J end lost 0 bases, and 11 bases lay between the germline ends. The germline V gene encodes CDR1 LGHDT and CDR2 YNNKEL (reference sequence). The CDR3 is made up of 17 amino acids. CDR3 in amino acids: CASSQMPGGSYNSPLHF. CDR3 nucleotides: TGTGCCAGCAGCCAAATGCCGGGGGGCTCCTATAATTCACCCCTCCACTTT.

This clone was found a few times. The chain combines TRBV5-4 with TRBJ1-5, with D possibly matching TRBD1 (5 bases). The CDR3 is 15 amino acids. The germline CDR1 and CDR2 sequences are SGHNT and YYREEE (reference sequence). V was cut by 1 base and J by 4 bases, with 12 bases left in between. The CDR3 DNA is TGTGCCAGCAGCTTGACCACTCAGGGTAATCAGCCCCAGCATTTT. Residues: CASSLTTQGNQPQHF.

V and J are TRBV2 and TRBJ2-7, with 10 bases matching TRBD1. This CDR3 region has 14 residues. The ends lost 7 bases at V and 2 bases at J; junction bases unmatched: 5. Germline V gene lookup returns CDR1 SNHLY and CDR2 FYNNEI. The CDR3 DNA sequence: TGTGCCAGCACCGCGGGACAGGGGACCTACGAGCAGTACTTC. This translates into CASTAGQGTYEQYF.

The genes are TRBV20-1 and TRBJ1-3, with a tentative D call TRBD1 (6 bases). Germline CDR1 is DFQATT and CDR2 is SNEGSKA (reference sequence). The CDR3 sequence is 11 residues long. V shed 3 bases and J shed 8 bases, with 8 bases lying between them. For the CDR3, the DNA is TGCAGTGCTAGCAGGGGATACACCATATATTTT. It is translated as CSASRGYTIYF.

This chain connects TRBV18 to TRBJ2-5, with 7 bases identical to TRBD2. The J segment lost 2 bases and the V segment lost 3 bases, leaving 9 bases of the junction unmatched. Per the germline V gene, CDR1 is KGHSH and CDR2 is LQKENI. This CDR3 spans 16 amino acids. The chain's CDR3 is CASSPTRGDLQETQYF. CDR3 DNA: TGTGCCAGCTCACCTACTCGGGGGGACCTTCAAGAGACCCAGTACTTC.

A single count supports this clone. The chain has TRBV18 and TRBJ1-1; 8 nucleotides line up with TRBD1. CDR3 length: 12 amino acids. V shed 5 bases and J 12 bases; nucleotides not matched to a gene: 8. Germline values: CDR1 KGHSH, CDR2 LQKENI. The CDR3: CASSSDRVDTFF. The CDR3 nucleotides are TGTGCCAGCTCATCGGACAGGGTTGATACTTTCTTT.

CDR3 residues: CASSLMGQRLSGANVLTF. DNA of the CDR3: TGTGCCAGCAGTTTAATGGGACAGCGCTTATCTGGGGCCAACGTCCTGACTTTC. The chain is built from TRBV27 and TRBJ2-6, with 7 nucleotides matching TRBD1. The germline V gene has CDR1 MNHEY and CDR2 SMNVEV (reference sequence). This CDR3 spans 18 amino acids. V was clipped by 2 bases and J by 1 base; unmatched bases: 8. Drawing the rest from reference TRBV27 and TRBJ2-6, the complete variable domain is EAQVTQNPRYLITVTGKKLTVTCSQNMNHEYMSWYRQDPGLGLRQIYYSMNVEVTDKGDVPEGYKVSRKEKRNFPLILESPSPNQTSLYFCASSLMGQRLSGANVLTFGAGSRLTVL.

The gene calls are TRBV30 and TRBJ1-4; no clear D. CDR3 length equals 14 residues. V lost 2 bases to trimming and J lost 8 bases, with 15 bases between them. Germline CDR1 GTSNPN, CDR2 SVGIG (reference sequence). The CDR3 region is CAWSPLIEREKLFF. The CDR3 coding sequence is TGTGCCTGGAGTCCTTTAATCGAGCGCGAAAAACTGTTTTTT.

This sequence joins TRBV28 and TRBJ2-7, with a weak D call TRBD1 (6 bases). Trimming removed 0 bases at V and 4 bases at J, with 10 bases between. CDR3 length equals 14 residues. In germline, CDR1 is MDHEN, CDR2 SYDVKM. The CDR3 DNA sequence: TGTGCCAGCAGTTTATGGGACAGAGGGTACGAGCAGTACTTC. Its translation: CASSLWDRGYEQYF.

The chain combines TRBV19 with TRBJ2-2, with D hard to call. The CDR3 extends over 13 amino acids. Trimming left V 8 bases short and J 3 bases short, with 10 bases between. CDR1 is LNHDA, CDR2 SQIVND, per germline (reference sequence). CDR3 sequence (DNA): TGTGCCAGTGAATGGGCTTACACCGGGGAGCTGTTTTTT. The encoded protein is CASEWAYTGELFF.

The V call is TRBV7-2, the J call TRBJ2-7, with D unresolved. Germline-derived CDR1 and CDR2 are SGHTA and FQGNSA. The V end lost 5 bases, the J end lost 6 bases, and 14 bases lay between the germline ends. This CDR3 contains 13 residues. CDR3 bases: TGTGCCAGCAGCCCCCGAGGTGGCGGCGAGCAGTACTTC. Protein sequence: CASSPRGGGEQYF.

This clone was found a few times. The CDR3 loop is CASSPLPTEAFF. CDR3 bases: TGTGCCAGCAGCCCCCTACCCACTGAAGCTTTCTTT. The chain combines TRBV7-9 with TRBJ1-1; D is ambiguous. CDR1 is SEHNR, CDR2 FQNEAQ, per germline (reference sequence). The CDR3 spans 12 residues. The ends were cut back, 5 bases at V and 4 bases at J, with 8 bases in the middle.

The V call is TRBV9, the J call TRBJ2-7; a weak D match, TRBD2 (6 bases). This CDR3 is built from 16 residues. V was trimmed by 2 bases and J by 0 bases, leaving 15 bases between them. Germline lookup yields CDR1 SGDLS and CDR2 YYNGEE. CDR3 sequence: CASSVSFGSYSYEQYF. CDR3 nucleotide sequence: TGTGCCAGCAGCGTCAGTTTCGGGAGTTACTCCTACGAGCAGTACTTC.

V and J are TRBV7-9 and TRBJ2-1; D perhaps matches TRBD2 (6 bases). V dropped 1 base and J dropped 8 bases, with 9 bases sitting between them. The V gene's germline CDR1 is SEHNR and CDR2 FQNEAQ (reference sequence). The CDR3 contains 13 residues. This CDR3 is CASSLGAGHEQFF. The CDR3 DNA follows: TGTGCCAGCAGCTTAGGTGCGGGACATGAGCAGTTCTTC. Supplemented by reference TRBV7-9 and TRBJ2-1, the full variable domain reads DTGVSQNPRHKITKRGQNVTFRCDPISEHNRLYWYRQTLGQGPEFLTYFQNEAQLEKSRLLSDRFSAERPKGSFSTLEIQRTEQGDSAMYLCASSLGAGHEQFFGPGTRLTVL.

V is TRBV5-1 and J is TRBJ2-7, with D perhaps TRBD1 (5 bases). Germline V CDR1 and CDR2: SGHRS, YFSETQ. The CDR3 loop spans 14 amino acids. V shed 4 bases and J shed 5 bases, with 16 bases lying between them. The CDR3 DNA reads TGCGCCAGCAGCGATGCTTCAGGGTCCCACGAGCAGTACTTC. This translates into CASSDASGSHEQYF.

V gene TRBV9 combines with J gene TRBJ2-7, with 9 nucleotides matching TRBD1. With V trimmed by 4 bases and J by 2 bases, 4 bases remained unmatched. CDR3 size: 14 residues. Germline V lookup: CDR1 SGDLS, CDR2 YYNGEE. CDR3 coding DNA: TGTGCCAGCAGCCCCGGACAGGGGACCTACGAGCAGTACTTC. As protein: CASSPGQGTYEQYF.

V usage is TRBV18 and J usage is TRBJ2-5; 9 nucleotides line up with TRBD1. Germline trimming cut 3 bases from V and 7 bases from J; bases unmatched to any gene: 3. This CDR3 region has 13 residues. CDR1 KGHSH and CDR2 LQKENI come from the germline V gene. The CDR3 sequence is CASSPGQGGTQYF. The DNA for the CDR3 is TGTGCCAGCTCACCGGGACAGGGAGGGACCCAGTACTTC.